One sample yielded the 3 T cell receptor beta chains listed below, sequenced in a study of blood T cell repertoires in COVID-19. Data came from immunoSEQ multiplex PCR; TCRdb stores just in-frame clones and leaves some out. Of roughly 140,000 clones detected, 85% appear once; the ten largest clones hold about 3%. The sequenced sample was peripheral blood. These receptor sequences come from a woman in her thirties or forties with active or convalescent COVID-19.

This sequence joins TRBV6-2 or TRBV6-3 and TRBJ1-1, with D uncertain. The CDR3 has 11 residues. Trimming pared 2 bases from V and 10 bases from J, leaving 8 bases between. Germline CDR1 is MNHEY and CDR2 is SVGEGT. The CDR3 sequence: CASSYPAGAFF. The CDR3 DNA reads TGTGCCAGCAGTTACCCGGCGGGAGCTTTCTTT.

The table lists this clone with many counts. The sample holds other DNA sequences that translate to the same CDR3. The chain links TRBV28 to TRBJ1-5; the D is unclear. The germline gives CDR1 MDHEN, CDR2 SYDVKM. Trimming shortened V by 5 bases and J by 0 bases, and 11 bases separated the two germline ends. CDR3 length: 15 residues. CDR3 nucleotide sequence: TGTGCCAGCAGTCCCCGTGGGCCTAGCAATCAGCCCCAGCATTTT. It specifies CASSPRGPSNQPQHF.

CDR3 in DNA: TGCGCCAGCGCCCTCTCACTAGCGGGGGGGGCCTTCTCCTACAATGAGCAGTTCTTC. Translation: CASALSLAGGAFSYNEQFF. The chain couples TRBV5-1 to TRBJ2-1; TRBD2 agrees at 13 bases. V lost 7 bases, J lost 0 bases, and 13 bases stayed unmatched. Germline CDR1 reads SGHRS; CDR2 reads YFSETQ. This CDR3 comprises 19 residues.